This T cell receptor (beta chain) originates from a study of beta chain features in type 1 diabetes (dated by TCRdb to 2016 to 2019). Turning to the overall study: Mean age, gender distribution, total cell number and subset yield were not different between patients and healthy donors. A total of under 120,000,000 sorted cells were examined across all samples, and RNA yield correlated strongly with the number of cells per subset. In the study, recently diagnosed type 1 diabetes patients and matched healthy donors were compared on the TCRB repertoires of their sorted circulating CD4+ T cell subsets. Naive and central memory subsets were obtained from all 30 or so donors, but regulatory and stem cell-like memory subsets were isolated from only 8 patients and roughly eight healthy donors. The research as a whole found: HLA sub-analyses involved small numbers of individuals, so any influence of HLA type on TCRB rearrangement remained unresolved. Naive, central memory and regulatory TCRB repertoires appeared to be more alike among patients than among healthy donors. At VDJ recombination sites, type 1 diabetes patients had fewer insertions and more deleted nucleotides, which implies abnormalities in thymic rearrangement. Type 1 diabetes patients showed a moderate but significant shortening of TCRB CDR3 length in all four CD4+ subsets. Because cDNA was sequenced instead of genomic DNA, activated cells with high expression could be over-represented, although the groups did not differ in activation or CD3 levels. Shorter templates might have been favored by PCR, but patient and control samples were amplified and corrected together, so both groups would have been affected equally by any skew.

The High Capacity cDNA Reverse Transcription Kit was used to reverse transcribe all of the isolated RNA, meaning that expressed TCRB transcripts were what got sequenced. Naive, central memory and regulatory T cell samples underwent deep immunoSEQ sequencing, averaging about 3.3 million total reads per sample. Sorted cells were lysed in RLT buffer and RNA was extracted with DNase-treated RNeasy Micro or Mini kits, depending on cell number. To prevent cross-contamination, every cell subset was processed on its own, while patient and healthy donor samples were processed together. The immunoSEQ multiplex PCR was used to amplify TCRB sequences from cDNA, generating 87-bp fragments that spanned the CDR3 region. Sequencing of the amplicons was done on the Illumina HiSeq platform. The study's own analysis went as follows. Synthetic template baselines were used to correct PCR bias computationally, reads within Hamming distance 2 were collapsed together, and singletons that could not be merged were discarded. By aligning reads against IMGT, V, D and J genes, CDR3 length, and insertions or deletions at six rearrangement sites were assigned. Within each subset, clonotype counts were normalized to sorted cell number, after which true diversity and Gini coefficients were computed with the tcR R package. Repertoire sharing was quantified using the overlap coefficient calculated on TCRB nucleotide sequences. As a proxy for the pre-selection repertoire, out-of-frame TCRB sequences from naive cells were analyzed. TCRdb stores this immuneACCESS table with in-frame sequences only. Part of the clones is absent; in the studies checked, under half of the shortfall reflects unresolved V genes, and no reason is known for the rest. V, J and clone size reflect that table, while D and trimming were determined from the DNA. The sample includes 350,000 to 400,000 clones, with about 15% observed a single time. Clones ranked in the top ten supply approximately 0.019% of the sample.

Each donor gave one peripheral blood draw, approximately 100 mL on average, collected into heparinised tubes. Naive, central memory, regulatory and stem cell-like memory CD4+ T cells were sorted on a BD FACSAria II using a panel including CD45RO, CCR7, CD25, CD127, CD95 and CD27. Purity was above 95% for every sorted population. PBMCs were isolated right away by Lymphoprep density gradient centrifugation and were stained directly, without culture. To minimize batch effects, samples were stained and sorted in pairs, one healthy donor with one patient per experiment. Note on this clone: The clone's antigen remains unknown. The input lacks base qualities; no much larger clone sits a single base away.

The CDR3 covers 13 residues, taking in both the cysteine and the phenylalanine. Here the CDR3 DNA is all that survives: 39 bases in frame from base 1. The junction shows trimming of 0 bases on V and 5 bases on J, plus 7 bases between the germline ends. Per the germline V gene (reference sequence), GTSNPN is the CDR1 and SVGIG is the CDR2. The source of this sequence is a young woman in good health. Sequenced: naive CD4+ T cells from blood. This specimen's cell subset or site label, per the study, means: true naive CD4+ T cells. Rearrangement joined TRBV30 to TRBJ1-4; confidence is insufficient to name the D gene. In nucleotides, the sequence is TGTGCCTGGAGTGTGAACGGGAATGAAAAACTGTTTTTT. It is translated as CAWSVNGNEKLFF.